This T cell receptor (beta chain) was identified in a study of cytotoxic CD8 clonotypes in ibrutinib-treated CLL. Background on the study: There were some 10 relapsed/refractory patients and around 15 treatment-naive patients, and around 17 were IGHV unmutated. With a range of 6 to 36, the median treatment time before response samples were taken was more than 10 months. Patients attained about 25 partial and 2 complete responses; at median around 67 months, around 14 remained remitted while around twelve progressed. Notes on the study in general: Pretreatment clonality was elevated relative to age-matched healthy donors and paralleled circulating CD8+ T-cell counts.

V was clipped by 1 base and J by 5 bases, with 3 bases between them. Looked up from germline, CDR1 is GTSNPN and CDR2 is SVGIG (reference sequence). The CDR3 sequence is 11 residues long. Generated by immunoSEQ multiplex PCR, the TCRdb table keeps only in-frame clones and is missing some. The sample lists under 200,000 clones; around 80% were seen once. As for this clone: Its antigen is unidentified.

This sequence originates from a human donor with chronic lymphocytic leukemia. This material consisted of PBMCs, taken after 24 months of ibrutinib treatment. J is TRBJ2-4 and V is TRBV30; D not resolved. The DNA for the CDR3 is TGTGCCTGGAGTGGTCAAAACATTCAGTACTTC. Encoded protein: CAWSGQNIQYF.